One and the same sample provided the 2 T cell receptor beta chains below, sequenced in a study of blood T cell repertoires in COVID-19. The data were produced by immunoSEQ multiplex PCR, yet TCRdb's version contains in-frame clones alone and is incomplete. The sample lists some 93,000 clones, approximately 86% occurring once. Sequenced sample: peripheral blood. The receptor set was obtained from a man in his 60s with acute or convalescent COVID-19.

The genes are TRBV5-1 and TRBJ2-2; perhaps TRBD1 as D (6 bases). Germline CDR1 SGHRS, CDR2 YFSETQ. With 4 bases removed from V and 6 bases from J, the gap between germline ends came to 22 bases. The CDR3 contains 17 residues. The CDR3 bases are TGCGCCAGCAGCGGTTACGGCAGGGGTCTTGTGGCCGGGGAGCTGTTTTTT. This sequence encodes CASSGYGRGLVAGELFF.

CDR3 sequence reads: CASSLAGQVNTEAFF. The CDR3 region has the DNA TGTGCCAGCAGCTTAGCGGGGCAGGTGAACACTGAAGCTTTCTTT. The chain employs TRBV7-2 and TRBJ1-1; D might be TRBD1 (5 bases). The germline V gene has CDR1 SGHTA and CDR2 FQGNSA. Between the trimmed V and J ends, which lost 0 bases and 0 bases, there was a span of 8 bases. This CDR3 is built from 15 residues. Filled out from reference TRBV7-2 and TRBJ1-1, the complete variable domain reads GAGVSQSPSNKVTEKGKDVELRCDPISGHTALYWYRQSLGQGLEFLIYFQGNSAPDKSGLPSDRFSAERTGGSVSTLTIQRTQQEDSAVYLCASSLAGQVNTEAFFGQGTRLTVV.